The 24 T cell receptor beta chains below come from one sample, sequenced in a study of human T cells and chemical hapten exposure. Extraction yielded total RNA from whole blood (unfractionated). Using its own MiXCR run on the 5' RACE reads, TCRdb lists one record per CDR3 protein. This sample yields 65,000 to 90,000 distinct CDR3 sequences, of which 15% to 20% are seen a single time; nearly 7% belongs to the top ten. These TCRs come from a female donor in good health.

The J gene is TRBJ2-1, the V gene TRBV30; D not certain. Germline V gives CDR1 GTSNPN, CDR2 SVGIG (reference sequence). The CDR3 is 12 residues long. The V and J ends lost 0 bases and 7 bases respectively, with 7 bases between them. The CDR3 region has the DNA TGTGCCTGGAGTGTGATAGGGAATGAGCAGTTCTTC. It yields the protein CAWSVIGNEQFF.

V gene TRBV28 combines with J gene TRBJ2-1, with 8 bases aligning to TRBD2. The CDR3 spans 14 residues. V shed 7 bases, J shed 2 bases, and the junction held 4 bases outside the gene matches. Germline V gene data show CDR1 as MDHEN and CDR2 as SYDVKM. The CDR3 loop reads CASTGGATYNEQFF. The CDR3 nucleotides are TGTGCCAGCACGGGGGGGGCCACCTACAATGAGCAGTTCTTC.

This clonotype was counted only a few times. The rearrangement joins TRBV5-1 to TRBJ2-5, with 7 bases that match TRBD2. Germline V lookup: CDR1 SGHRS, CDR2 YFSETQ. Trimming cost V 2 bases and J 3 bases; bases outside gene matches: 7. This CDR3 has 15 amino acids. The CDR3 nucleotides are TGCGCCAGCAGCTTCGCCCGGGGAGGGGAAGAGACCCAGTACTTC. This translates into CASSFARGGEETQYF.

This clonotype has a count of ten or more. This sequence joins TRBV27 and TRBJ2-3; D is possibly TRBD1 (6 bases). The germline V and J ends were trimmed by 2 bases and 0 bases, with 6 bases remaining between them. The germline V gene has CDR1 MNHEY and CDR2 SMNVEV (reference sequence). This CDR3 is built from 14 residues. The CDR3 loop is CASSLDRSTDTQYF. The CDR3 DNA reads as TGTGCCAGCAGTTTAGACAGGAGCACAGATACGCAGTATTTT.

The V gene is TRBV5-6, the J gene TRBJ1-5; unclear D gene. The V gene lost 0 bases and the J gene lost 6 bases, with 10 bases spanning the gap. The CDR3 covers 14 residues. Germline CDR1 SGHDT, CDR2 YYEEEE. This CDR3 reads CASSLARELQPQHF. CDR3 DNA sequence: TGTGCCAGCAGCTTGGCGAGGGAGCTTCAGCCCCAGCATTTT.

V is TRBV5-1 and J is TRBJ1-1, with 7 positions matching TRBD1. V shed 1 base and J 2 bases; nucleotides not matched to a gene: 5. Germline V gene data show CDR1 as SGHRS and CDR2 as YFSETQ. The CDR3 contains 15 residues. The CDR3 sequence is CASSLTGQSNTEAFF. The DNA for the CDR3 is TGCGCCAGCAGCTTGACGGGACAGAGTAACACTGAAGCTTTCTTT. Full variable domain (missing parts from reference TRBV5-1 and TRBJ1-1): KAGVTQTPRYLIKTRGQQVTLSCSPISGHRSVSWYQQTPGQGLQFLFEYFSETQRNKGNFPGRFSGRQFSNSRSEMNVSTLELGDSALYLCASSLTGQSNTEAFFGQGTRLTVV.

The V gene is TRBV11-2, the J gene TRBJ2-1, with D unclear. V was shortened by 4 bases and J by 7 bases, with 8 bases between the two germline ends. The CDR3 has 12 amino acids. Germline V gene sequence: CDR1 SGHAT, CDR2 FQNNGV. The CDR3: CASSSQMNEQFF. The CDR3 DNA sequence: TGTGCCAGCAGCTCTCAAATGAATGAGCAGTTCTTC.

This clonotype has ten or more counts. The chain couples TRBV28 to TRBJ1-2, with a possible D match to TRBD1 (6 bases). CDR1 is MDHEN, CDR2 SYDVKM, per germline. Trimming cost V 3 bases and J 7 bases, with 12 bases left between them. This CDR3 comprises 13 residues. CDR3 nucleotide sequence: TGTGCCAGCAGTTTTGTACAGGGAGGTGGCTACACCTTC. It yields the protein CASSFVQGGGYTF.

This sequence joins TRBV12-3 or TRBV12-4 and TRBJ2-3; D ambiguous. This CDR3 is built from 12 residues. Between the trimmed V and J ends, which lost 3 bases and 3 bases, there was a span of 4 bases. As DNA, the CDR3 is TGTGCCAGCAGTTTTCAAACAGATACGCAGTATTTT. Translated: CASSFQTDTQYF.

This clonotype turned up a few times. This chain connects TRBV20-1 to TRBJ1-1; D unresolved. This CDR3 is 15 amino acids long. Trimming removed 0 bases at V and 1 base at J, with 12 bases between. Germline V gives CDR1 DFQATT, CDR2 SNEGSKA (reference sequence). CDR3 residues: CSARDPRGGNTEAFF. CDR3 DNA: TGCAGTGCTAGAGATCCGCGGGGAGGGAACACTGAAGCTTTCTTT.

This clonotype was seen a handful of times. The chain links TRBV2 to TRBJ1-4; D gene ambiguous. CDR1 is SNHLY and CDR2 is FYNNEI in the germline V gene. V lost 3 bases, J lost 7 bases, and 12 bases lay in between. The CDR3 loop spans 14 amino acids. CDR3 amino acids: CASSERQGLEKLFF. Written as DNA, the CDR3 is TGTGCCAGCAGTGAGAGGCAAGGCCTTGAAAAACTGTTTTTT.

A single count supports this clonotype. One base away lies a much larger clone, so this may be a sequencing read error. J is TRBJ1-2 and V is TRBV27, with 8 bases fitting TRBD1. CDR3 length: 14 residues. Germline V lookup: CDR1 MNHEY, CDR2 SMNVEV (reference sequence). The CDR3 region is CASSFSDRVTGYNF. Here the CDR3 DNA reads TGTGCCAGCAGTTTCTCGGACAGGGTGACGGGCTACAACTTC.

This clonotype was detected only a few times. The chain links TRBV29-1 to TRBJ1-1; perhaps TRBD1 as D (5 bases). This CDR3 is built from 12 residues. The germline gives CDR1 SQVTM, CDR2 ANQGSEA. Trimming took 7 bases from V and 6 from J, leaving 15 bases between them. This CDR3 is CSAGTGRPEAFF. The CDR3 DNA sequence: TGCAGCGCTGGGACGGGGCGGCCTGAAGCTTTCTTT.

There are many counts of this clonotype. The V call is TRBV4-3, the J call TRBJ1-1; D remains ambiguous. The CDR3 length is 18 residues. CDR1 LGHNA and CDR2 YSLEER come from the germline V gene. V lost 0 bases, J lost 1 base, and 18 bases lay in between. The CDR3 DNA sequence: TGCGCCAGCAGCCAAGAATTCCGGTATGATGAAGCGAACACTGAAGCTTTCTTT. Its protein product is CASSQEFRYDEANTEAFF.

This clonotype was counted only a few times. This chain links TRBV7-2 with TRBJ2-7; perhaps TRBD2 as D (6 bases). Deletions cut 4 bases from V and 5 bases from J, with 9 bases between. This CDR3 has 12 residues. The germline V gene encodes CDR1 SGHTA and CDR2 FQGNSA. For the CDR3, the DNA is TGTGCCAGCAGCTGGGCGGGGAACGAGCAGTACTTC. Amino acid sequence: CASSWAGNEQYF. The full variable domain, with the rest looked up from reference TRBV7-2 and TRBJ2-7, is GAGVSQSPSNKVTEKGKDVELRCDPISGHTALYWYRQSLGQGLEFLIYFQGNSAPDKSGLPSDRFSAERTGGSVSTLTIQRTQQEDSAVYLCASSWAGNEQYFGPGTRLTVT.

This clonotype came up many times. This chain joins TRBV6-5 and TRBJ2-7; D tentatively fits TRBD1 or TRBD2 (5 bases each). CDR1 is MNHEY and CDR2 is SVGAGI in the germline V gene. CDR3 length equals 14 residues. Trimming pared 5 bases from V and 2 bases from J, leaving 13 bases between. CDR3 in DNA: TGTGCCAGCAGTCGGGACCGTGGGGCCTACGAGCAGTACTTC. Encoded protein: CASSRDRGAYEQYF.

CDR3 residues: CASSHRTGGSNYGYTF. The CDR3 DNA reads as TGCGCCAGCAGCCACCGTACAGGGGGGAGTAACTATGGCTACACCTTC. V gene TRBV4-3 combines with J gene TRBJ1-2; 8 bases agree with TRBD1. Germline V gene lookup returns CDR1 LGHNA and CDR2 YSLEER. J gave up 1 base and V 3 bases, and 7 bases lay outside the gene matches. The CDR3 totals 16 residues.

The genes are TRBV7-8 and TRBJ1-1; D gene unclear. The CDR3 spans 15 residues. Per germline, CDR1 SGHVS and CDR2 FQNEAQ. Trimming took 6 bases from V and 3 from J, leaving 17 bases between them. This chain's CDR3 is CASRGTGFGDTEAFF. The CDR3 region has the DNA TGTGCCAGCAGAGGTACTGGGTTCGGGGACACTGAAGCTTTCTTT.

The table lists this clonotype with many counts. The CDR3 DNA reads as TGTGCCAGCAGCCCGTGGACAGGCCCAAGCTCCTACGAGCAGTACTTC. This codes for CASSPWTGPSSYEQYF. The V gene is TRBV7-2, the J gene TRBJ2-7, with 7 bases that match TRBD1. Germline CDR1 and CDR2: SGHTA and FQGNSA. V was pared by 5 bases and J by 0 bases, with 10 bases of the junction left unmatched. This CDR3 spans 16 amino acids.

The chain uses TRBV27 and TRBJ2-3, with 8 bases fitting TRBD2. Germline V gene data show CDR1 as MNHEY and CDR2 as SMNVEV (reference sequence). V trimming: 3 bases; J trimming: 5 bases; junction bases outside the gene matches: 7. The CDR3 consists of 15 residues. CDR3 sequence reads: CASSFTGGAVDTQYF. CDR3 nucleotide sequence: TGTGCCAGCAGTTTCACGGGGGGGGCCGTAGATACGCAGTATTTT.

The rearrangement links TRBV5-4 to TRBJ2-6, with 10 bases that match TRBD1. CDR3 size: 17 residues. J was trimmed by 1 base and V by 3 bases; bases with no gene match: 4. Germline V gene data show CDR1 as SGHNT and CDR2 as YYREEE (reference sequence). CDR3 amino acids: CASSSPGQGSGANVLTF. CDR3 DNA: TGTGCCAGCAGCTCACCGGGACAGGGGTCTGGGGCCAACGTCCTGACTTTC.

This clonotype was counted between two and nine times. V and J are TRBV11-2 and TRBJ2-7, with 7 bases fitting TRBD2. The junction had 4 bases not matched to a gene; V was cut back by 4 bases and J by 10 bases. The CDR3 is made up of 11 amino acids. CDR1 and CDR2 from the germline V gene are SGHAT and FQNNGV. As DNA, the CDR3 is TGTGCCAGCAGCTCCGGACTAGTTCAGTACTTC. Encoded protein: CASSSGLVQYF.

The chain carries TRBV12-3 or TRBV12-4 and TRBJ1-2; no reliable D call. V shed 3 bases and J shed 5 bases, with 10 bases lying between them. The CDR3 has 13 residues. For the CDR3, the DNA is TGTGCCAGCAGTTTGGATGGGGAATATGGCTACACCTTC. Translating it yields CASSLDGEYGYTF.

This clonotype has a handful of counts. The rearrangement links TRBV7-2 to TRBJ1-1; 7 bases are shared with TRBD1. Per the germline V gene, CDR1 is SGHTA and CDR2 is FQGNSA. V lost 5 bases and J lost 3; bases outside the gene matches: 6. The CDR3 is made up of 14 amino acids. The CDR3 is CASSPRGSYTEAFF. The CDR3 region has the DNA TGTGCCAGCAGCCCCAGGGGGTCCTACACTGAAGCTTTCTTT. Combining the CDR3 with reference TRBV7-2 and TRBJ1-1 gives the whole variable domain GAGVSQSPSNKVTEKGKDVELRCDPISGHTALYWYRQSLGQGLEFLIYFQGNSAPDKSGLPSDRFSAERTGGSVSTLTIQRTQQEDSAVYLCASSPRGSYTEAFFGQGTRLTVV.